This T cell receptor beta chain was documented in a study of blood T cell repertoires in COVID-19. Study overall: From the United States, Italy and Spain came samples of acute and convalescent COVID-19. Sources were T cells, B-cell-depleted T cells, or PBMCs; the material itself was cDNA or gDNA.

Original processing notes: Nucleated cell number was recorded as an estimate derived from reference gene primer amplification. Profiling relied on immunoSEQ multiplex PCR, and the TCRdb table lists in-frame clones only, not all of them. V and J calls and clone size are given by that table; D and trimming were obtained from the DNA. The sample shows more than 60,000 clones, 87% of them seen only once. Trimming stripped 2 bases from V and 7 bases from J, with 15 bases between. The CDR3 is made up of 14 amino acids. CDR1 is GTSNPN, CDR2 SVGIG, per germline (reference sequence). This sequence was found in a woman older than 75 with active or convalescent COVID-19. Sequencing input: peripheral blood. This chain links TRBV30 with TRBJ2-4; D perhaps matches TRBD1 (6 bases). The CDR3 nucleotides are TGTGCCTGGAGTCCGCCCCGGCAGGGGAACATTCAGTACTTC. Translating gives CAWSPPRQGNIQYF.